This T cell receptor beta chain is drawn from a study of blood T cells in healthy people across ages. Primers used in a second PCR of about 7 to 12 cycles were a sample-barcoded 5' primer and a J-beta primer mix. TCRdb re-called the 5' RACE reads through MiXCR, storing one row per CDR3 protein. The sample lists more than 900,000 distinct CDR3 sequences; around 29% were seen once. The V end lost 0 bases, the J end lost 3 bases, and 12 bases lay between the germline ends. The CDR3 covers 16 residues. Germline CDR1 is MNHEY and CDR2 is SMNVEV (reference sequence). This same sample was also taken into another study, of T cells of mothers and their children. That source notes: Mothers yielded over 8 million CDR3 reads, children about 2.8 million each.

Material: blood. V and J are TRBV27 and TRBJ2-1; D ambiguous. The TCR originated in a woman aged 40-49 years in good health. The CDR3 coding sequence is TGTGCCAGCAGTTTATCGTCTGGGCAACTCTACAATGAGCAGTTCTTC. Amino acids: CASSLSSGQLYNEQFF.